A single T cell receptor (beta chain) is shown here with its context. The source of the sample is a study of blood T cell repertoires in COVID-19. The wider study: Spain, Italy and the United States supplied samples that represented acute and convalescent COVID-19. Sources were T cells, B-cell-depleted T cells, or PBMCs; the material itself was cDNA or gDNA.

Authors' data handling: Estimated nucleated cell counts came from reference gene primer amplification. The assay was immunoSEQ multiplex PCR, and TCRdb's table has in-frame clones only and misses some. V and J calls and clone size are those listed in that table; D and trimming were worked out from the DNA. This table has roughly 80,000 clones, more than 70% appearing once. The specimen sequenced was peripheral blood. The receptor's source is a woman between 55 and 75 years old with acute or convalescent COVID-19.

For the CDR3, the DNA is TGTGCCAGCAGCCGGACTAGCGGGTCTCCTCTGGGAGATACGCAGTATTTT. This codes for CASSRTSGSPLGDTQYF. V and J are TRBV14 and TRBJ2-3; 11 bases are shared with TRBD2. J was trimmed by 5 bases and V by 4 bases; bases with no gene match: 11. CDR3 length equals 17 residues. Looked up from germline, CDR1 is SGHDN and CDR2 is FVKESK.